This T cell receptor beta chain derives from a study of blood T cell repertoires in COVID-19. A note on this clone: Other DNA sequences in this sample translate to the same CDR3.

The protocol was immunoSEQ multiplex PCR, while the TCRdb copy is restricted to in-frame clones and leaves out a portion. The sample shows about 180,000 clones, roughly 77% of them seen only once. CDR3 size: 14 residues. The junction had 4 bases not matched to a gene; V was cut back by 4 bases and J by 5 bases. CDR1 SGHAT and CDR2 FQNNGV come from the germline V gene. The sequencing input was peripheral blood. This clonotype originated in a man aged 70-80 years with active or convalescent COVID-19. V and J are TRBV11-2 and TRBJ2-5; 10 bases match TRBD1. The chain's CDR3 is CASSSDRGGETQYF. CDR3 nucleotide sequence: TGTGCCAGCAGCTCGGACAGGGGGGGGGAGACCCAGTACTTC.